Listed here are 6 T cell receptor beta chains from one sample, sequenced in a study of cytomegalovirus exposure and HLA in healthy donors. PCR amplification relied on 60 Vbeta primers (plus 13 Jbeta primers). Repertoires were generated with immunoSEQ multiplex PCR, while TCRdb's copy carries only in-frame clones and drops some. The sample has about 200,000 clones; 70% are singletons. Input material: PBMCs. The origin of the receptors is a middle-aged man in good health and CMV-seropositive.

The CDR3 sequence: CASSPEVQGLGGYTF. Written as DNA, the CDR3 is TGTGCCAGCAGCCCAGAGGTACAGGGTTTAGGTGGCTACACCTTC. The chain combines TRBV5-4 with TRBJ1-2, with a tentative D call TRBD1 (6 bases). V shed 4 bases and J shed 7 bases, with 20 bases lying between them. The CDR3 covers 15 residues. Germline CDR1 reads SGHNT; CDR2 reads YYREEE (reference sequence).

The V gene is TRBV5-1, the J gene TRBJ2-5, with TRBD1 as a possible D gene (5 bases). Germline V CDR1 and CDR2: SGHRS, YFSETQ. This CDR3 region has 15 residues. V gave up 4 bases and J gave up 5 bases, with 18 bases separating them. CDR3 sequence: CASSHNKQESETQYF. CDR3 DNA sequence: TGCGCCAGCAGCCACAATAAACAGGAGTCGGAGACCCAGTACTTC.

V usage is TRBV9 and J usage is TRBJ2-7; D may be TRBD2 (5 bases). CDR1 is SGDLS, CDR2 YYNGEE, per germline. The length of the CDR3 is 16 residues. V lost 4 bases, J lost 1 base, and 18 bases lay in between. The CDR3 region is CASSNASGILSYEQYF. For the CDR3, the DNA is TGTGCCAGCAGCAACGCCTCGGGGATTTTATCCTACGAGCAGTACTTC.

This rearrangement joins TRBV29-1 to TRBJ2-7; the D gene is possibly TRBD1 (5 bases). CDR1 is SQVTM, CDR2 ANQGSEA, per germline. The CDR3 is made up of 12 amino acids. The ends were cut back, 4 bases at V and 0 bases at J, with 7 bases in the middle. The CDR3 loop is CSVVRDSYEQYF. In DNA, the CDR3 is TGCAGCGTTGTCAGGGACTCCTACGAGCAGTACTTC.

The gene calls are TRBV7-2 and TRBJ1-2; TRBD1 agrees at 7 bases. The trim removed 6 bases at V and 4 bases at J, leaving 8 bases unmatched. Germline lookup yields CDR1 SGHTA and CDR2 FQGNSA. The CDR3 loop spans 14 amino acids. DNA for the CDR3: TGTGCCAGCAGTCCGGGAGACAGGGTCTATGGCTACACCTTC. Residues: CASSPGDRVYGYTF.

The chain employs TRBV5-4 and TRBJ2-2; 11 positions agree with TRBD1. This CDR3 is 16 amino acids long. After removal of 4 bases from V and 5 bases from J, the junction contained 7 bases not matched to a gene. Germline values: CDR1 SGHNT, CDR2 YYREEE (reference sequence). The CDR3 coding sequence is TGTGCCAGCAGCCATCCGGGACAGGGGGGTACCGGGGAGCTGTTTTTT. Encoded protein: CASSHPGQGGTGELFF.